These 25 T cell receptor beta chains share one sample of origin, sequenced in a study of blood T cell repertoires in COVID-19. The assay was immunoSEQ multiplex PCR, and TCRdb's table has in-frame clones only and misses some. The sample contains some 56,000 clones, under 90% of which appear only once. The specimen was peripheral blood. The receptors here all came from a man at least 80 years old with COVID-19, enrolled during active disease.

As to this clone: Other nucleotide sequences in the sample specify the same CDR3. The J gene is TRBJ2-7, the V gene TRBV28; perhaps TRBD1 as D (6 bases). CDR3 length: 16 amino acids. Germline V CDR1 and CDR2: MDHEN, SYDVKM. CDR3 loop: CASSSGDTRSSYEQYV. DNA of the CDR3: TGCGCCAGCAGTTCCGGGGACACCCGAAGCTCCTACGAGCAGTACGTC.

This chain connects TRBV7-2 to TRBJ1-1; 9 positions match TRBD1. Germline-derived CDR1 and CDR2 are SGHTA and FQGNSA. V was clipped by 1 base and J by 3 bases; unmatched bases: 9. The length of the CDR3 is 17 residues. The CDR3 is CASSLGTGGGSDTEAFF. The CDR3 DNA reads as TGTGCCAGCAGCTTAGGTACAGGGGGCGGATCGGACACTGAAGCTTTCTTT.

This rearrangement joins TRBV6-5 to TRBJ1-5; TRBD1 aligns across 7 bases. V dropped 5 bases and J dropped 1; count of bases not matched to a gene: 5. Germline V gene sequence: CDR1 MNHEY, CDR2 SVGAGI. The CDR3 contains 15 residues. CDR3 protein: CASSIGGLSNQPQHF. As DNA, the CDR3 is TGTGCCAGCAGTATAGGGGGCCTGAGCAATCAGCCCCAGCATTTT.

This clone was counted only a few times. This chain joins TRBV7-8 and TRBJ2-7; D might be TRBD2 (5 bases). V shed 4 bases and J shed 2 bases, with 12 bases lying between them. The V gene's germline CDR1 is SGHVS and CDR2 FQNEAQ. The CDR3 has 14 residues. CDR3 bases: TGTGCCAGCAGCTCGAGGACGGGAACCTACGAGCAGTACTTC. Its protein is CASSSRTGTYEQYF.

This clone occurred a few times. This rearrangement joins TRBV27 to TRBJ2-7; maybe TRBD1 (5 bases). This CDR3 comprises 14 residues. CDR1 and CDR2 (germline): MNHEY, SMNVEV (reference sequence). V shed 4 bases and J shed 4 bases, with 14 bases lying between them. The CDR3 DNA sequence: TGTGCCAGCAGTTCTACCCCTGACAGTTACGAGCAGTACTTC. Amino acid sequence: CASSSTPDSYEQYF.

This chain links TRBV19 with TRBJ2-1; 8 bases line up with TRBD1. Germline-derived CDR1 and CDR2 are LNHDA and SQIVND (reference sequence). The CDR3 is 13 residues long. Germline trimming cut 4 bases from V and 9 bases from J; bases unmatched to any gene: 5. The CDR3 DNA follows: TGTGCCAGTAGTAGCCAGGGGGCAGGTGAGCAGTTCTTC. Encoded protein: CASSSQGAGEQFF.

V and J are TRBV5-1 and TRBJ1-2; 11 bases agree with TRBD1. The trim removed 3 bases at V and 6 bases at J, leaving 4 bases unmatched. Germline CDR1 SGHRS, CDR2 YFSETQ. There are 14 residues in the CDR3. DNA of the CDR3: TGCGCCAGCAGCTCAAGGACAGGGGGCCATGGCTACACCTTC. This encodes CASSSRTGGHGYTF. Supplemented by reference TRBV5-1 and TRBJ1-2, the full variable domain reads KAGVTQTPRYLIKTRGQQVTLSCSPISGHRSVSWYQQTPGQGLQFLFEYFSETQRNKGNFPGRFSGRQFSNSRSEMNVSTLELGDSALYLCASSSRTGGHGYTFGSGTRLTVV.

Turning to this clone: The DNA is omitted, as the CDR3 cannot be located on it reliably, and the CDR3 follows TCRdb's listing. V usage is TRBV21-1 and J usage is TRBJ2-2; the D call in the table, TRBD1, was not verified against the DNA. TRBV21-1 is reported as a pseudogene. Inclusive of both ends, the CDR3 amounts to 18 amino acids. The chain's CDR3 is CASSKARWGQGITGELFF.

The J gene is TRBJ2-2, the V gene TRBV10-2, with TRBD2 identical over 9 bases. Germline V gives CDR1 WSHSY, CDR2 SAAADI. This CDR3 contains 15 residues. V trimming: 8 bases; J trimming: 4 bases; junction bases outside the gene matches: 8. As DNA, the CDR3 is TGCGCCAGCGGCGGGCGGGGGGGCGTCACCGGGGAGCTGTTTTTT. This translates into CASGGRGGVTGELFF.

The rearrangement joins TRBV5-4 to TRBJ2-7; 7 bases are a match to TRBD1. Germline V gene data show CDR1 as SGHNT and CDR2 as YYREEE (reference sequence). The CDR3 is 12 residues long. The J segment lost 7 bases and the V segment lost 3 bases, leaving 4 bases of the junction unmatched. CDR3 region: CASSSGQQEQYF. The CDR3 DNA sequence: TGTGCCAGCAGCTCGGGACAGCAGGAGCAGTACTTC.

The V call is TRBV19, the J call TRBJ1-5; D possibly corresponds to TRBD1 (5 bases). CDR1 LNHDA and CDR2 SQIVND come from the germline V gene (reference sequence). Trimming removed 5 bases from V and 0 bases from J, with 14 bases in between. The CDR3 is 16 residues long. CDR3 DNA sequence: TGTGCCAGTAGTGCCTGGGGCGGGGGTAGCAATCAGCCCCAGCATTTT. Protein product: CASSAWGGGSNQPQHF.

The chain carries TRBV28 and TRBJ2-2; 12 bases agree with TRBD2. In germline, CDR1 is MDHEN, CDR2 SYDVKM. V lost 3 bases and J lost 5; bases outside the gene matches: 1. This CDR3 contains 15 residues. The CDR3: CASSLGTSGTGELFF. The CDR3 DNA is TGTGCCAGCAGTTTGGGGACTAGCGGGACCGGGGAGCTGTTTTTT.

V and J are TRBV10-3 and TRBJ1-4, with 8 bases aligning to TRBD1. This CDR3 comprises 16 residues. CDR1 and CDR2 (germline): ENHRY, SYGVKD. V lost 3 bases and J lost 10; bases outside the gene matches: 13. CDR3 nucleotides: TGTGCCATCAGTGATGGTCTAGGACAGGGCAACGGAAAACTGTTTTTT. This codes for CAISDGLGQGNGKLFF.

The chain joins TRBV6-5 to TRBJ1-2; D not certain. CDR1 is MNHEY, CDR2 SVGAGI, per germline. V was clipped by 4 bases and J by 6 bases, with 9 bases between them. This CDR3 region has 12 residues. The DNA of the CDR3 is TGTGCCAGCAGTTCTAGCTCGGATGGCTACACCTTC. The encoded protein is CASSSSSDGYTF.

The V call is TRBV4-2, the J call TRBJ2-1, with D tentatively TRBD1 (5 bases). This CDR3 has 18 amino acids. V lost 4 bases and J lost 0, with 19 bases in between. In germline, CDR1 is LGHNA, CDR2 YNFKEQ. CDR3: CASSPELKGVSSYNEQFF. The DNA for the CDR3 is TGTGCCAGCAGCCCCGAATTGAAAGGGGTAAGCTCCTACAATGAGCAGTTCTTC.

The rearrangement links TRBV4-3 to TRBJ1-4, with 7 positions matching TRBD1. V was pared by 2 bases and J by 8 bases, with 8 bases of the junction left unmatched. This CDR3 has 15 residues. CDR1 LGHNA and CDR2 YSLEER come from the germline V gene. CDR3 protein: CASSQPGTDIEKLFF. DNA of the CDR3: TGCGCCAGCAGCCAACCCGGGACAGACATCGAAAAACTGTTTTTT.

In its sample, this clone was seen once. The chain carries TRBV6-6 and TRBJ2-7; D is unclear. Germline-derived CDR1 and CDR2 are MNHNY and SVGAGI (reference sequence). The ends were cut back, 5 bases at V and 5 bases at J, with 10 bases in the middle. The CDR3 covers 12 residues. CDR3: CASSTEFNEQYV. The CDR3 DNA reads as TGTGCCAGCAGTACAGAGTTTAACGAGCAGTACGTC.

The CDR3 spells CASSVIGGEETQYF. The CDR3 region has the DNA TGTGCCAGCAGCGTAATTGGGGGGGAAGAGACCCAGTACTTC. The chain combines TRBV9 with TRBJ2-5; 7 nucleotides line up with TRBD2. V shed 1 base, J shed 3 bases, and the junction held 3 bases outside the gene matches. Per the germline V gene, CDR1 is SGDLS and CDR2 is YYNGEE. This CDR3 is built from 14 residues.

The chain has TRBV4-2 and TRBJ2-3; D unclear. The CDR3 is 14 amino acids. V was trimmed by 5 bases and J by 0 bases, leaving 9 bases between them. Germline loops: CDR1 LGHNA, CDR2 YNFKEQ. CDR3 sequence: CASSVTESTDTQYF. Here the CDR3 DNA reads TGTGCCAGCAGCGTAACGGAGAGCACAGATACGCAGTATTTT.

J is TRBJ1-2 and V is TRBV28; a possible D gene is TRBD1 (5 bases). The CDR3 runs 15 residues. The V end lost 2 bases, the J end lost 4 bases, and 14 bases lay between the germline ends. CDR1 is MDHEN and CDR2 is SYDVKM in the germline V gene. Here the CDR3 DNA reads TGTGCCAGCAGTTTAGGGAATAGGGGAGGCTATGGCTACACCTTC. This codes for CASSLGNRGGYGYTF.

The chain combines TRBV5-1 with TRBJ1-1, with no clear D. V shed 3 bases and J shed 5 bases, with 11 bases lying between them. Germline V gene sequence: CDR1 SGHRS, CDR2 YFSETQ. This CDR3 spans 13 amino acids. The DNA for the CDR3 is TGCGCCAGCAGCTCGACGACTGGGACTGAAGCTTTCTTT. Its translation: CASSSTTGTEAFF.

V is TRBV7-2 and J is TRBJ2-1; 10 bases map to TRBD2. The CDR3 extends over 15 amino acids. V dropped 3 bases and J dropped 2; count of bases not matched to a gene: 1. Germline CDR1 reads SGHTA; CDR2 reads FQGNSA. For the CDR3, the DNA is TGTGCCAGCAGCTTGAGCGGGGGGGCCTACAATGAGCAGTTCTTC. As protein: CASSLSGGAYNEQFF.

This CDR3 reads CASSPGQGADGYTF. The CDR3 nucleotides read TGTGCCAGCAGCCCCGGACAGGGGGCCGATGGCTACACCTTC. The chain links TRBV7-2 to TRBJ1-2; TRBD1 matches 11 bases. Unmatched junction bases numbered 5, after V lost 5 bases and J lost 6 bases. The CDR3 loop spans 14 amino acids. Per germline, CDR1 SGHTA and CDR2 FQGNSA.

This chain joins TRBV28 and TRBJ1-3; D gene unclear. Germline V gives CDR1 MDHEN, CDR2 SYDVKM. The CDR3 is 13 amino acids. The V end was cut by 7 bases, the J end by 5 bases, with 12 bases between. Here the CDR3 DNA reads TGTGCCAGCATATCCAACAAAAGAAACACCATATATTTT. It specifies CASISNKRNTIYF.

The chain employs TRBV18 and TRBJ1-3; maybe TRBD1 (5 bases). There are 15 residues in the CDR3. Per germline, CDR1 KGHSH and CDR2 LQKENI. Trimming took 3 bases from V and 3 from J, leaving 12 bases between them. CDR3 in DNA: TGTGCCAGCTCACCGGGGCAAGGGCTTGGAAACACCATATATTTT. Protein: CASSPGQGLGNTIYF.